Below, one TCR beta chain is given with its context. Its antigen is still unknown. This record belongs to a study of Ad26.COV2.S vaccination and SARS-CoV-2 variants. Study in general: The study gave Ad26.COV2.S intramuscularly, once or twice 56 days apart. Whole-study results and caveats: Researchers reported similar non-spike TCR breadth in vaccine and placebo recipients.

The protocol was immunoSEQ multiplex PCR, while the TCRdb copy is restricted to in-frame clones and leaves out a portion. Of more than 350,000 clones in the sample, 90% were seen once. Germline assignment: CDR1 LNHDA and CDR2 SQIVND (reference sequence). Trimming took 4 bases from V and 7 from J; bases not matched to a gene: 3. The CDR3 is made up of 12 amino acids. Treatment defined: around 19 received Ad26.COV2.S at low or high dose, single or two shots; roughly five received placebo; per-sample allocation not given. Sample collection was performed on day 63 after the first vaccine or placebo injection. It was an adult aged 18-55 years in Boston who was the donor.

This sequence originates from a person aged 18 to 65 who received the Ad26.COV2.S COVID-19 vaccine or a placebo. The sample consisted of peripheral blood, taken in a trial of Ad26.COV2.S vaccine versus placebo. This chain links TRBV19 with TRBJ1-2; 7 nucleotides match TRBD1. This chain's CDR3 is CASSRQGGGYTF. The CDR3 region has the DNA TGTGCCAGTAGTAGACAGGGAGGTGGCTACACCTTC. The full variable domain, with the rest looked up from reference TRBV19 and TRBJ1-2, is DGGITQSPKYLFRKEGQNVTLSCEQNLNHDAMYWYRQDPGQGLRLIYYSQIVNDFQKGDIAEGYSVSREKKESFPLTVTSAQKNPTAFYLCASSRQGGGYTFGSGTRLTVV.